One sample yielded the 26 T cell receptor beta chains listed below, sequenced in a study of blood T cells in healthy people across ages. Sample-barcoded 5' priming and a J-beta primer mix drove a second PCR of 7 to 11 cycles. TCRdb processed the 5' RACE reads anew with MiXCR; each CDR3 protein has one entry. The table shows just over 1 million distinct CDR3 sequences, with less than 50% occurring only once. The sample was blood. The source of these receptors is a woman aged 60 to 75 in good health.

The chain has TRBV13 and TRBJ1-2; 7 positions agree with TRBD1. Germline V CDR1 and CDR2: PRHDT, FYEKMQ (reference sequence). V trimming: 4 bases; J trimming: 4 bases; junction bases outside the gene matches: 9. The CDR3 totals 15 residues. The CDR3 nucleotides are TGTGCCAGCAGCTCGATAATGGGACAGCTCTATGGCTACACCTTC. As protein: CASSSIMGQLYGYTF. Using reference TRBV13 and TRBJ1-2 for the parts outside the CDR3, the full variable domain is AAGVIQSPRHLIKEKRETATLKCYPIPRHDTVYWYQQGPGQDPQFLISFYEKMQSDKGSIPDRFSAQQFSDYHSELNMSSLELGDSALYFCASSSIMGQLYGYTFGSGTRLTVV.

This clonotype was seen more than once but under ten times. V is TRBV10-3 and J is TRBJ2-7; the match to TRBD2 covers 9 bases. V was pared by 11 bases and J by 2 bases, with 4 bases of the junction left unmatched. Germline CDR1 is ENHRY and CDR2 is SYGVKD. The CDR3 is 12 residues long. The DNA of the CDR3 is TGTGCCGTCCTAGCGGGACCCTACGAGCAGTACTTC. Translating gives CAVLAGPYEQYF.

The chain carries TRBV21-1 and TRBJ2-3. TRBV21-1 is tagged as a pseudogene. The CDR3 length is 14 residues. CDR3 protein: CASSKESNTDTQYF. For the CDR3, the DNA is TGTGCCAGCAGCAAAGAGTCAAACACAGATACGCAGTATTTT.

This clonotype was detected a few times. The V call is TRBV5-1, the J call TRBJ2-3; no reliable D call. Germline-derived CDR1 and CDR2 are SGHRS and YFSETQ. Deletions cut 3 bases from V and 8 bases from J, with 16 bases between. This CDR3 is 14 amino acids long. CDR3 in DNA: TGCGCCAGCAGCTCGCCCACTTCCTCCGGTACGCAGTATTTT. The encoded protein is CASSSPTSSGTQYF.

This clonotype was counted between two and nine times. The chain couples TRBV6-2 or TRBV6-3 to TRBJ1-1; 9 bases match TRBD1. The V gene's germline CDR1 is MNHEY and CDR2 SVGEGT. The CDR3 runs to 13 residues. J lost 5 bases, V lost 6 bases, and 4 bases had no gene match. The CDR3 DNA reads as TGTGCCAGCAGACGGGACAGGGAGACTGAAGCTTTCTTT. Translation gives CASRRDRETEAFF.

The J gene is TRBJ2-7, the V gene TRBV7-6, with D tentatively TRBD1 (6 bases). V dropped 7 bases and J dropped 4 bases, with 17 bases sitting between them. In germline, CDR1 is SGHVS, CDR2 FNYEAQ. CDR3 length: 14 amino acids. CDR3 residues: CASKTGPVGYEQYF. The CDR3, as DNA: TGTGCCAGCAAAACAGGGCCCGTCGGGTACGAGCAGTACTTC. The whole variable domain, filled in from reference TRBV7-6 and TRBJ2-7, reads GAGVSQSPRYKVTKRGQDVALRCDPISGHVSLYWYRQALGQGPEFLTYFNYEAQQDKSGLPNDRFSAERPEGSISTLTIQRTEQRDSAMYRCASKTGPVGYEQYFGPGTRLTVT.

The CDR3 sequence is CSARDFGGSRTGELFF. Here the CDR3 DNA reads TGCAGTGCTAGAGATTTCGGGGGATCGAGAACCGGGGAGCTGTTTTTT. The chain employs TRBV20-1 and TRBJ2-2, with D possibly matching TRBD2 (6 bases). Trimming removed 0 bases at V and 5 bases at J, with 16 bases between. This CDR3 spans 16 amino acids. Per germline, CDR1 DFQATT and CDR2 SNEGSKA (reference sequence).

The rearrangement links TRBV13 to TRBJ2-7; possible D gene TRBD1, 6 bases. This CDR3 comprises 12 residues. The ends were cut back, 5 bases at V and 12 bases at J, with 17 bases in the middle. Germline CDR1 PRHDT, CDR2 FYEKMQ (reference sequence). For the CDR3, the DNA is TGTGCCAGCAGCAGCCGACAGGCGGTTATGTACTTC. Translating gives CASSSRQAVMYF. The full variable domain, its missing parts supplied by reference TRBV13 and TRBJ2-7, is AAGVIQSPRHLIKEKRETATLKCYPIPRHDTVYWYQQGPGQDPQFLISFYEKMQSDKGSIPDRFSAQQFSDYHSELNMSSLELGDSALYFCASSSRQAVMYFGPGTRLTVT.

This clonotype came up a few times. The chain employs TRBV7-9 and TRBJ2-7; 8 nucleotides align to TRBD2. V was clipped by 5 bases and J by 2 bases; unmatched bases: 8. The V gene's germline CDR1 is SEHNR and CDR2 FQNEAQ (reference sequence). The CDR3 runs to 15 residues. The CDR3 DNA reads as TGTGCCAGCAGCCAGATGGGCGGGGGGACCTACGAGCAGTACTTC. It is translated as CASSQMGGGTYEQYF.

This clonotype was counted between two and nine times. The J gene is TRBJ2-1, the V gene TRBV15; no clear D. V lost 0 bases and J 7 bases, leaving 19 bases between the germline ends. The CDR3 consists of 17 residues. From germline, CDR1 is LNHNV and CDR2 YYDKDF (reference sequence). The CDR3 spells CATSRDLSRPAVNEQFF. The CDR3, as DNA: TGTGCCACCAGCAGAGATCTTTCCAGGCCCGCAGTAAATGAGCAGTTCTTC.

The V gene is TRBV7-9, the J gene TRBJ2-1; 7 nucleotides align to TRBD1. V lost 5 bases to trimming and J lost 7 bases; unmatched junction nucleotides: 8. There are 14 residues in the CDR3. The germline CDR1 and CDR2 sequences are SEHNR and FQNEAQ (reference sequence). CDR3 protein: CASSPGQPRNEQFF. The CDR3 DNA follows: TGTGCCAGCAGCCCGGGACAGCCAAGGAATGAGCAGTTCTTC.

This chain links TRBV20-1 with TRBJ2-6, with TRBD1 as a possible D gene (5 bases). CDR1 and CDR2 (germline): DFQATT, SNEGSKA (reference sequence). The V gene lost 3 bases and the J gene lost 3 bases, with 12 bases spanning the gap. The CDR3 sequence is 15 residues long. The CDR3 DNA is TGCAGTGCTAGGGGGCAGAGGATTGGGGCCAACGTCCTGACTTTC. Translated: CSARGQRIGANVLTF.

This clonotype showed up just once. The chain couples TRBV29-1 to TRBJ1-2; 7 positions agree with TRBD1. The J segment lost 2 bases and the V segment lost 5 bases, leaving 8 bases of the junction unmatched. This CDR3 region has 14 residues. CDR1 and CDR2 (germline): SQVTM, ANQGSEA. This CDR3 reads CSVLNDRENYGYTF. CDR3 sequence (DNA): TGCAGCGTTCTAAACGACAGGGAGAACTATGGCTACACCTTC.

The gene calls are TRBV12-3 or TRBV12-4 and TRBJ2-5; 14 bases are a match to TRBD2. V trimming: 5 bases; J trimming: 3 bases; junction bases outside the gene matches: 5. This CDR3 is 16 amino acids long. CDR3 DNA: TGTGCCAGCAGTACGGGACTAGCGGGAGTAAAAGAGACCCAGTACTTC. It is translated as CASSTGLAGVKETQYF.

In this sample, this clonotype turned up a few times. CDR3 sequence: CASSQLTSADTQYF. The CDR3 nucleotides are TGTGCCAGCAGCCAGCTCACTAGCGCAGATACGCAGTATTTT. V and J are TRBV7-9 and TRBJ2-3; TRBD2 matches at 7 bases. The CDR3 loop spans 14 amino acids. From germline, CDR1 is SEHNR and CDR2 FQNEAQ (reference sequence). V lost 5 bases, J lost 4 bases, and 6 bases stayed unmatched.

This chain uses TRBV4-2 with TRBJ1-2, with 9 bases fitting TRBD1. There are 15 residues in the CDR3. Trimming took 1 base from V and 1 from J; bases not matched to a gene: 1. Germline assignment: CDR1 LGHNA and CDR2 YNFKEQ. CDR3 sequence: CASSQGTGDNYGYTF. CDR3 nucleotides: TGTGCCAGCAGCCAAGGGACAGGGGATAACTATGGCTACACCTTC.

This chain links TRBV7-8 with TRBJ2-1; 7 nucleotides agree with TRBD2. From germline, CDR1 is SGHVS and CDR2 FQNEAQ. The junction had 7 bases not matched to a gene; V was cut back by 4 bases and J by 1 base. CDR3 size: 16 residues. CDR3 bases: TGTGCCAGCAGCTCACACCTAGCGGAGTCCTACAATGAGCAGTTCTTC. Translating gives CASSSHLAESYNEQFF.

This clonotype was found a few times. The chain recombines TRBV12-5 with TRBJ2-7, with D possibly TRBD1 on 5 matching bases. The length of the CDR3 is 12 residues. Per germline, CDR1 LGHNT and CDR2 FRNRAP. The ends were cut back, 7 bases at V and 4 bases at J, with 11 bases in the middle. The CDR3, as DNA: TGTGCTAGTGCCCCCGACAGATACGAGCAGTACTTC. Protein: CASAPDRYEQYF. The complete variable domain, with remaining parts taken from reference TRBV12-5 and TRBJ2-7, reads DARVTQTPRHKVTEMGQEVTMRCQPILGHNTVFWYRQTMMQGLELLAYFRNRAPLDDSGMPKDRFSAEMPDATLATLKIQPSEPRDSAVYFCASAPDRYEQYFGPGTRLTVT.

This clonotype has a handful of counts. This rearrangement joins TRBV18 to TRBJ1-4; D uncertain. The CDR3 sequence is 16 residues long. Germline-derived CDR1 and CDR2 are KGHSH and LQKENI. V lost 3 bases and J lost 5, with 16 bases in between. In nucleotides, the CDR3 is TGTGCCAGCTCACCGCGGCAACCGGGGTCCAATGAAAAACTGTTTTTT. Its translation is CASSPRQPGSNEKLFF.

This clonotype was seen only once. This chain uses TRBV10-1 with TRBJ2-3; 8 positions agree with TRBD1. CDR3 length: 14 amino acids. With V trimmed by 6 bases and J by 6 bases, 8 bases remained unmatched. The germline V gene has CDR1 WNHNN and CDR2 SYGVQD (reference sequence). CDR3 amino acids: CASRVDRAGDTQYF. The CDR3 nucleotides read TGCGCCAGCAGGGTGGACAGGGCAGGCGATACGCAGTATTTT.

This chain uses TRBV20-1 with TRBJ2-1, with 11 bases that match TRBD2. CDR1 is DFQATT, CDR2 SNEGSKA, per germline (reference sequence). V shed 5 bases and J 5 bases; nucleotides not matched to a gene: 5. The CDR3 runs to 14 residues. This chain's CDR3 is CSALTSGRDNEQFF. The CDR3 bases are TGCAGTGCTCTTACTAGCGGGAGAGACAATGAGCAGTTCTTC.

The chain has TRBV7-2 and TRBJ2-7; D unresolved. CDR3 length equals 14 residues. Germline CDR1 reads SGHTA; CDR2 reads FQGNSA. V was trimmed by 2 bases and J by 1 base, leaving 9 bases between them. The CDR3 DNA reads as TGTGCCAGCAGCTTATTCGCAGATTCCTACGAGCAGTACTTC. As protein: CASSLFADSYEQYF.

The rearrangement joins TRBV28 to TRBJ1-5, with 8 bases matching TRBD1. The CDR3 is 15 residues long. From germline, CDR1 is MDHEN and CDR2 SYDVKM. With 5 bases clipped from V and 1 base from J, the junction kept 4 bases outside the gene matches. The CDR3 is CASSVTGGSNQPQHF. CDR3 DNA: TGTGCCAGCAGTGTAACAGGGGGGAGCAATCAGCCCCAGCATTTT.

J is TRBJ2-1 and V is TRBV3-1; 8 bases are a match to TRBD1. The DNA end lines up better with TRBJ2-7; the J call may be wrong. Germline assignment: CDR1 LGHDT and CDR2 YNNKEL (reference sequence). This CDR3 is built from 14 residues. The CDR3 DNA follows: TGTGCCAGCAGCCGGACAGGGACCCACAATGAGCAGTACTTC. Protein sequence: CASSRTGTHNEQYF.

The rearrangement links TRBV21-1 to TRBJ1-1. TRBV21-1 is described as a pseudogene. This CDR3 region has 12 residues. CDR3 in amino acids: CASSKKGAEAFF. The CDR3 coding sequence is TGTGCCAGCAGCAAAAAGGGAGCTGAAGCTTTCTTT.

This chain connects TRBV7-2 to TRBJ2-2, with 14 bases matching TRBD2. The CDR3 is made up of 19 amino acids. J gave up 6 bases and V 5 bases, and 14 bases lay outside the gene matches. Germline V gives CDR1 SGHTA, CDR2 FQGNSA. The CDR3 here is CASSLRTSGRISGAGELFF. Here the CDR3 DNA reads TGTGCCAGCAGCCTGAGGACTAGCGGGAGGATCTCCGGGGCCGGGGAGCTGTTTTTT.